This passage covers 3 T cell receptor beta chains from one sample sequenced in a study of shared clonotypes between healthy human individuals. TCRdb's copy holds only in-frame clones and misses some; the assay was immunoSEQ multiplex PCR. The sample has roughly 1 million clones, under 80% seen once; the top ten hold 1.2% to 1.5%. Sequenced material: memory CD4+ T cells sorted from blood. Subset: CD45RA-negative fraction. The receptors stem from a man in his late teens or twenties in good health.

The chain has TRBV7-9 and TRBJ2-7; no clear D. Trimming removed 0 bases from V and 2 bases from J, with 8 bases in between. CDR3 length equals 14 residues. Germline CDR1 SEHNR, CDR2 FQNEAQ (reference sequence). In DNA form, the CDR3 reads TGTGCCAGCAGCTTAGCGATAACTGCCTACGAGCAGTACTTC. This encodes CASSLAITAYEQYF.

The chain links TRBV30 to TRBJ2-5; the match to TRBD2 covers 7 bases. The J call is in doubt because the DNA end fits TRBJ2-7 better. The CDR3 runs to 14 residues. The germline CDR1 and CDR2 sequences are GTSNPN and SVGIG (reference sequence). The CDR3 loop reads CAWSVLGGNYEQYF. CDR3 nucleotide sequence: TGTGCCTGGAGTGTACTCGGGGGGAACTACGAGCAGTACTTC.

The chain's CDR3 is CASSPQGPGPEEQYF. CDR3 bases: TGTGCCAGCTCACCACAAGGGCCAGGGCCGGAGGAGCAGTACTTC. The chain employs TRBV18 and TRBJ2-7; possible D gene TRBD1, 5 bases. The CDR3 sequence is 15 residues long. Germline loops: CDR1 KGHSH, CDR2 LQKENI. Trimming left V 1 base short and J 7 bases short, with 17 bases between. Together with reference TRBV18 and TRBJ2-7, the CDR3 gives the full variable domain: NAGVMQNPRHLVRRRGQEARLRCSPMKGHSHVYWYRQLPEEGLKFMVYLQKENIIDESGMPKERFSAEFPKEGPSILRIQQVVRGDSAAYFCASSPQGPGPEEQYFGPGTRLTVT.